The 30 T cell receptor beta chains reported below all come from one sample, sequenced in a study of yellow fever vaccine responses in identical twins. A single record per CDR3 protein comes from TCRdb applying MiXCR to the RT-PCR reads. The sample holds 7,500 to 10,000 distinct CDR3 sequences, over 80% seen once. The specimen comprised T cells from blood (PBMCs), unsorted or a sorted subset (not recorded which), sampled before or after yellow fever vaccination (not recorded which). These receptor sequences come from a woman aged 18-29 years who received the yellow fever vaccine.

The V gene is TRBV4-2, the J gene TRBJ2-7; D not certain. Germline assignment: CDR1 LGHNA and CDR2 YNFKEQ. The CDR3 is 16 residues long. V was cut by 1 base and J by 1 base, with 14 bases left in between. Here the CDR3 reads CASSQGLAPSSYEQYF. Here the CDR3 DNA reads TGTGCCAGCAGCCAAGGGTTAGCCCCTTCATCCTACGAGCAGTACTTC.

This clonotype was seen more than once but under ten times. This chain connects TRBV18 to TRBJ1-3; D not certain. The length of the CDR3 is 16 residues. Germline V gene lookup returns CDR1 KGHSH and CDR2 LQKENI. The ends were cut back, 0 bases at V and 0 bases at J, with 9 bases in the middle. The CDR3 bases are TGTGCCAGCTCACCACCGGTCGGATCCTCTGGAAACACCATATATTTT. This sequence encodes CASSPPVGSSGNTIYF.

The chain links TRBV20-1 to TRBJ1-4, with D unclear. Germline loops: CDR1 DFQATT, CDR2 SNEGSKA (reference sequence). V lost 1 base to trimming and J lost 7 bases, with 4 bases between them. CDR3 length: 11 amino acids. CDR3 DNA: TGCAGTGCTAGAGGGGGTGAAAAACTGTTTTTT. Its protein product is CSARGGEKLFF.

The V gene is TRBV10-1, the J gene TRBJ2-1; a possible D gene is TRBD1 (5 bases). The V end lost 3 bases, the J end lost 10 bases, and 25 bases lay between the germline ends. Germline V gene lookup returns CDR1 WNHNN and CDR2 SYGVQD (reference sequence). The CDR3 loop spans 17 amino acids. The DNA of the CDR3 is TGCGCCAGCAGTGATTTTACAGGCCCACCTTCGGCACACGAGCAGTTCTTC. Protein product: CASSDFTGPPSAHEQFF.

The chain recombines TRBV3-1 with TRBJ2-2; D unresolved. This CDR3 spans 12 amino acids. Germline values: CDR1 LGHDT, CDR2 YNNKEL (reference sequence). V was clipped by 6 bases and J by 5 bases, with 7 bases between them. This chain's CDR3 is CASSLSTGELFF. The CDR3 nucleotides read TGTGCCAGCAGTCTCAGTACCGGGGAGCTGTTTTTT.

The chain combines TRBV5-1 with TRBJ2-1, with D tentatively TRBD1 (5 bases). Per the germline V gene, CDR1 is SGHRS and CDR2 is YFSETQ. The CDR3 runs to 15 residues. The germline V and J ends were trimmed by 0 bases and 7 bases, with 14 bases remaining between them. In nucleotides, the CDR3 is TGCGCCAGCAGCTTGGGGCAGGGCGTAGGAAATGAGCAGTTCTTC. Its translation: CASSLGQGVGNEQFF.

The chain employs TRBV5-1 and TRBJ1-1; maybe TRBD1 (6 bases). The germline V gene has CDR1 SGHRS and CDR2 YFSETQ. Trimming took 0 bases from V and 7 from J, leaving 10 bases between them. The CDR3 runs 13 residues. The CDR3 spells CASSLVTGYEAFF. The CDR3 bases are TGCGCCAGCAGCTTGGTGACAGGATATGAAGCTTTCTTT.

CDR3 region: CASSLKGLESYEQYF. In nucleotides, the CDR3 is TGTGCCAGCAGTTTAAAGGGGCTAGAGTCCTACGAGCAGTACTTC. The gene calls are TRBV27 and TRBJ2-7; TRBD1 is a possible D gene (5 bases). Germline V lookup: CDR1 MNHEY, CDR2 SMNVEV (reference sequence). With 2 bases removed from V and 1 base from J, the gap between germline ends came to 12 bases. The CDR3 is 15 amino acids.

The chain couples TRBV7-3 to TRBJ1-5; D gene unclear. CDR1 and CDR2 (germline): SGHTA, FQGTGA. V lost 2 bases to trimming and J lost 0 bases, with 8 bases between them. This CDR3 region has 15 residues. The CDR3 spells CASSLFHLSNQPQHF. The CDR3 bases are TGTGCCAGCAGCTTATTCCACCTTAGCAATCAGCCCCAGCATTTT.

J is TRBJ1-4 and V is TRBV10-3; TRBD1 aligns across 9 bases. The CDR3 runs 13 residues. CDR1 and CDR2 (germline): ENHRY, SYGVKD. The V and J ends lost 6 bases and 8 bases, in that order; junction bases with no gene match: 4. The CDR3 sequence is CAIRTGTGEKLFF. The CDR3 DNA follows: TGTGCCATCAGAACCGGGACAGGGGAAAAACTGTTTTTT.

This chain uses TRBV19 with TRBJ2-4; D unclear. V lost 1 base and J 1 base, leaving 11 bases between the germline ends. The CDR3 has 16 amino acids. CDR1 and CDR2 from the germline V gene are LNHDA and SQIVND (reference sequence). The CDR3 DNA reads as TGTGCCAGTAGTATAGCTGCCCTAGGTGCCAAAAACATTCAGTACTTC. Encoded protein: CASSIAALGAKNIQYF.

The chain joins TRBV5-6 to TRBJ1-2; D perhaps matches TRBD1 (5 bases). CDR1 and CDR2 (germline): SGHDT, YYEEEE. The CDR3 is made up of 16 amino acids. V was pared by 3 bases and J by 1 base, with 16 bases between. The CDR3, as DNA: TGTGCCAGCAGCTCCTATGACATGGGGCGTAACTATGGCTACACCTTC. This codes for CASSSYDMGRNYGYTF. Together with reference TRBV5-6 and TRBJ1-2, the CDR3 gives the full variable domain: DAGVTQSPTHLIKTRGQQVTLRCSPKSGHDTVSWYQQALGQGPQFIFQYYEEEERQRGNFPDRFSGHQFPNYSSELNVNALLLGDSALYLCASSSYDMGRNYGYTFGSGTRLTVV.

The chain links TRBV4-1 to TRBJ1-1; D is uncertain. V was trimmed by 4 bases and J by 1 base, leaving 10 bases between them. The germline gives CDR1 MGHRA, CDR2 YSYEKL. This CDR3 has 14 amino acids. The DNA of the CDR3 is TGCGCCAGCAGCCGCCGAACGGAGAACACTGAAGCTTTCTTT. Protein: CASSRRTENTEAFF.

The CDR3 is CASKGRAYEQYF. CDR3 coding DNA: TGTGCCAGCAAGGGGAGGGCTTACGAGCAGTACTTC. The rearrangement links TRBV2 to TRBJ2-7; 7 nucleotides agree with TRBD2. Germline CDR1 and CDR2: SNHLY and FYNNEI. CDR3 length: 12 residues. With 7 bases clipped from V and 4 bases from J, the junction kept 4 bases outside the gene matches.

The sample holds one count of this clonotype. The rearrangement links TRBV7-6 to TRBJ2-1; D tentatively reads TRBD1 or TRBD2 (6 bases each). V gave up 5 bases and J gave up 0 bases, with 17 bases separating them. The CDR3 extends over 17 amino acids. Per germline, CDR1 SGHVS and CDR2 FNYEAQ. Here the CDR3 reads CASSAKRGRSSYNEQFF. The CDR3 nucleotides read TGTGCCAGCAGCGCTAAGAGGGGGAGGAGCTCCTACAATGAGCAGTTCTTC. The whole variable domain, filled in from reference TRBV7-6 and TRBJ2-1, reads GAGVSQSPRYKVTKRGQDVALRCDPISGHVSLYWYRQALGQGPEFLTYFNYEAQQDKSGLPNDRFSAERPEGSISTLTIQRTEQRDSAMYRCASSAKRGRSSYNEQFFGPGTRLTVL.

This rearrangement joins TRBV4-3 to TRBJ2-1; tentatively, D is TRBD1 (5 bases). CDR1 LGHNA and CDR2 YSLEER come from the germline V gene. The CDR3 is 15 amino acids. Deletions cut 2 bases from V and 5 bases from J, with 13 bases between. The CDR3: CASSQYTDSNNEQFF. The CDR3 DNA is TGCGCCAGCAGCCAATACACCGACAGCAACAATGAGCAGTTCTTC.

V is TRBV10-1 and J is TRBJ1-1; the D is unclear. This CDR3 is 13 amino acids long. V shed 2 bases and J shed 8 bases, with 12 bases lying between them. Germline CDR1 WNHNN, CDR2 SYGVQD (reference sequence). The CDR3 loop is CASSETPGGEAFF. The CDR3 DNA is TGCGCCAGCAGTGAGACACCGGGCGGCGAAGCTTTCTTT.

The chain has TRBV29-1 and TRBJ2-7; no clear D gene. Germline lookup yields CDR1 SQVTM and CDR2 ANQGSEA. V gave up 4 bases and J gave up 3 bases, with 10 bases separating them. This CDR3 has 12 residues. CDR3 DNA: TGCAGCGTTGGCTGGAGCGTCTACGAGCAGTACTTC. It specifies CSVGWSVYEQYF.

CDR3 residues: CASSLGRLNEKLFF. CDR3 sequence (DNA): TGTGCCAGCAGTCTAGGGAGGCTCAATGAAAAACTGTTTTTT. This chain uses TRBV6-1 with TRBJ1-4, with no clear D. V was clipped by 5 bases and J by 5 bases, with 12 bases between them. Germline CDR1 reads MNHNS; CDR2 reads SASEGT. The CDR3 is 14 amino acids.

The V and J genes are TRBV5-4 and TRBJ2-2, with 13 bases that match TRBD2. The CDR3 covers 16 residues. With 0 bases clipped from V and 6 bases from J, the junction kept 2 bases outside the gene matches. Germline CDR1 is SGHNT and CDR2 is YYREEE (reference sequence). CDR3 residues: CASSLVLAGGSGELFF. CDR3 nucleotide sequence: TGTGCCAGCAGCTTGGTACTAGCGGGAGGGTCCGGGGAGCTGTTTTTT.

The gene calls are TRBV12-3 or TRBV12-4 and TRBJ2-1; TRBD1 might be the D (6 bases). The CDR3 is 14 amino acids. V gave up 3 bases and J gave up 9 bases, with 15 bases separating them. The CDR3 DNA reads TGTGCCAGCAGTTTGGGGACAAAAATTGGTGAGCAGTTCTTC. Translated, it gives CASSLGTKIGEQFF.

The rearrangement uses TRBV18 and TRBJ1-1; a weak D match, TRBD1 (5 bases). Germline V CDR1 and CDR2: KGHSH, LQKENI. V shed 0 bases and J shed 3 bases, with 14 bases lying between them. This CDR3 contains 16 residues. Written as DNA, the CDR3 is TGTGCCAGCTCACCACCGAGCAGGGCCTGGGACACTGAAGCTTTCTTT. Translated, it gives CASSPPSRAWDTEAFF.

The chain couples TRBV5-1 to TRBJ2-1, with D tentatively TRBD2 (5 bases). The CDR3 spans 15 residues. Trimming removed 4 bases from V and 3 bases from J, with 14 bases in between. Germline V gene sequence: CDR1 SGHRS, CDR2 YFSETQ. CDR3: CASSASGGNYNEQFF. Written as DNA, the CDR3 is TGCGCCAGCAGCGCGTCCGGAGGAAACTACAATGAGCAGTTCTTC.

V is TRBV20-1 and J is TRBJ2-5; D remains ambiguous. V was cut by 3 bases and J by 6 bases, with 5 bases left in between. The germline V gene has CDR1 DFQATT and CDR2 SNEGSKA (reference sequence). The CDR3 spans 10 residues. The CDR3 coding sequence is TGCAGTGCTAGTTTTCAGACCCAGTACTTC. It specifies CSASFQTQYF.

This sequence joins TRBV5-4 and TRBJ2-2; 7 nucleotides align to TRBD1. The CDR3 loop spans 14 amino acids. V lost 3 bases, J lost 4 bases, and 3 bases stayed unmatched. CDR1 and CDR2 from the germline V gene are SGHNT and YYREEE (reference sequence). The CDR3 here is CASSWDSRTGELFF. The CDR3 nucleotides read TGTGCCAGCAGCTGGGACAGCCGCACCGGGGAGCTGTTTTTT.

The chain has TRBV11-1 and TRBJ2-5; TRBD1 agrees at 9 bases. With 2 bases clipped from V and 4 bases from J, the junction kept 5 bases outside the gene matches. The length of the CDR3 is 15 residues. Germline values: CDR1 SGHAT, CDR2 FQDESV (reference sequence). CDR3: CASSLTGGAGETQYF. The CDR3 DNA follows: TGTGCCAGCAGCTTAACAGGGGGCGCGGGAGAGACCCAGTACTTC.

The V and J genes are TRBV10-3 and TRBJ2-1; D unresolved. The CDR3 is 14 amino acids. V was trimmed by 0 bases and J by 6 bases, leaving 9 bases between them. Per germline, CDR1 ENHRY and CDR2 SYGVKD. The CDR3 bases are TGTGCCATCAGTGAGTCGACCGACCTCAATGAGCAGTTCTTC. Translating gives CAISESTDLNEQFF.

The genes are TRBV2 and TRBJ1-5; no firm D call. The V gene lost 1 base and the J gene lost 5 bases, with 6 bases spanning the gap. CDR3 length: 13 amino acids. CDR1 is SNHLY and CDR2 is FYNNEI in the germline V gene. This CDR3 reads CASSEGRDQPQHF. CDR3 coding DNA: TGTGCCAGCAGTGAAGGCAGAGATCAGCCCCAGCATTTT.

The chain is built from TRBV29-1 and TRBJ1-2, with 9 bases aligning to TRBD1. This CDR3 has 13 residues. Germline V gives CDR1 SQVTM, CDR2 ANQGSEA. V dropped 6 bases and J dropped 6; count of bases not matched to a gene: 8. CDR3 DNA: TGCAGCGTCCGGACAGGGGATTGGGATGGCTACACCTTC. The encoded protein is CSVRTGDWDGYTF.

J is TRBJ1-6 and V is TRBV5-1; 9 bases are a match to TRBD1. Per germline, CDR1 SGHRS and CDR2 YFSETQ. The V segment lost 4 bases and the J segment 7 bases; nucleotides outside the gene matches: 3. This CDR3 has 14 amino acids. CDR3 amino acids: CASSLGTGNSPLHF. Here the CDR3 DNA reads TGCGCCAGCAGCCTCGGGACAGGGAATTCACCCCTCCACTTT.